Here is one TCR beta chain with its context. Antigen unknown. The sample is drawn from a study of OX40 agonist ivuxolimab in advanced cancers. Produced via immunoSEQ multiplex PCR; TCRdb's table is partial and in-frame only. The sample holds tens of thousands of clones, roughly 90% seen once. Study outcomes and limitations: On average, a greater number of expanded clones characterised CD8+ T cells relative to CD4+. Antigen specificity remained undetermined for the expanded peripheral T cells. Doses of 0.1 to 3.0 mg/kg were accompanied by clonal expansion of CD4+ and CD8+ blood T cells by week 6.

The CDR3 extends over 15 amino acids. V dropped 3 bases and J dropped 4; count of bases not matched to a gene: 4. The germline V gene encodes CDR1 SGHNT and CDR2 YYREEE (reference sequence). The clonotype comes from an adult with an advanced solid tumor such as melanoma, head and neck, liver or kidney cancer. This sample comprised CD4+ or CD8+ T cells sorted from blood, obtained in a trial of the OX40 agonist ivuxolimab. This chain uses TRBV5-4 with TRBJ2-2; TRBD2 aligns across 9 bases. The CDR3 nucleotides read TGTGCCAGCAGCTCCGGGACTAGCTTCACCGGGGAGCTGTTTTTT. Its protein is CASSSGTSFTGELFF.